Below, 23 T cell receptor beta chains from the same sample are listed, as sequenced in a study of beta chain features in type 1 diabetes. These receptors are not linked to any known antigen. The authors reverse transcribed all of the isolated RNA, so sequencing captured expressed TCRB transcripts. The data were produced by immunoSEQ multiplex PCR, yet TCRdb's version contains in-frame clones alone and is incomplete. The repertoire holds under 300,000 clones, approximately 15% seen once, with 0.019% in the top ten. Findings and caveats of the study: Type 1 diabetes patients had TCRB CDR3s that were shorter (moderately but significantly so) in all four CD4+ subsets.

What was sequenced was naive CD4+ T cells from blood. The source of these receptors is a man younger than 45 with type 1 diabetes.

V is TRBV4-1 and J is TRBJ2-7; 7 bases fit TRBD1. V dropped 2 bases and J dropped 3; count of bases not matched to a gene: 4. In germline, CDR1 is MGHRA, CDR2 YSYEKL. The CDR3 has 14 residues. The CDR3, as DNA: TGCGCCAGCAGCCAACCTGGGGACAGCTACGAGCAGTACTTC. As protein: CASSQPGDSYEQYF.

The chain links TRBV10-3 to TRBJ1-1; D is unresolved. The CDR3 extends over 14 amino acids. The germline CDR1 and CDR2 sequences are ENHRY and SYGVKD. The V end lost 10 bases, the J end lost 1 base, and 16 bases lay between the germline ends. CDR3 in amino acids: CATSEVQANTEAFF. In nucleotides, the CDR3 is TGTGCCACCTCCGAAGTGCAAGCGAACACTGAAGCTTTCTTT.

The chain employs TRBV18 and TRBJ2-1, with 10 nucleotides matching TRBD2. CDR1 and CDR2 (germline): KGHSH, LQKENI. The CDR3 is made up of 16 amino acids. After removal of 3 bases from V and 8 bases from J, the junction contained 10 bases not matched to a gene. The CDR3 is CASSPASSGRGDEQFF. The CDR3 nucleotides read TGTGCCAGCTCACCGGCTTCTAGCGGGAGAGGGGATGAGCAGTTCTTC.

The V gene is TRBV30, the J gene TRBJ2-1; D possibly corresponds to TRBD2 (6 bases). The germline V gene has CDR1 GTSNPN and CDR2 SVGIG (reference sequence). Trimming took off 4 bases at V and 9 bases at J, with 31 bases between the two ends. This CDR3 contains 18 residues. This CDR3 is CAWMALRGLAAGGGEQFF. The CDR3 DNA is TGTGCCTGGATGGCCCTCCGCGGTCTTGCGGCTGGGGGAGGTGAGCAGTTCTTC.

Details on this clone: Other DNA variants within this sample encode the same CDR3. This sequence joins TRBV5-4 and TRBJ2-5, with 15 bases fitting TRBD2. With V trimmed by 4 bases and J by 5 bases, 6 bases remained unmatched. CDR1 and CDR2 from the germline V gene are SGHNT and YYREEE (reference sequence). The CDR3 runs 16 residues. The CDR3 coding sequence is TGTGCCAGCAGCCCTGGACTAGCGGGGGGGCAGGAGACCCAGTACTTC. Protein sequence: CASSPGLAGGQETQYF.

The V gene is TRBV5-1, the J gene TRBJ1-5; TRBD1 might be the D (5 bases). Germline loops: CDR1 SGHRS, CDR2 YFSETQ. Trimming pared 0 bases from V and 6 bases from J, leaving 10 bases between. The CDR3 length is 14 residues. CDR3 DNA: TGCGCCAGCAGCTTGGCAGCGGGACTTCAGCCCCAGCATTTT. The encoded protein is CASSLAAGLQPQHF. Variable domain in full (rest from reference TRBV5-1 and TRBJ1-5): KAGVTQTPRYLIKTRGQQVTLSCSPISGHRSVSWYQQTPGQGLQFLFEYFSETQRNKGNFPGRFSGRQFSNSRSEMNVSTLELGDSALYLCASSLAAGLQPQHFGDGTRLSIL.

Remarks on this clone: The identical CDR3 is also encoded by other nucleotide sequences in the sample. The chain employs TRBV5-1 and TRBJ2-1; weak D call: TRBD2 (5 bases). The CDR3 runs 15 residues. The V end was cut by 0 bases, the J end by 1 base, with 8 bases between. Germline CDR1 reads SGHRS; CDR2 reads YFSETQ. The DNA for the CDR3 is TGCGCCAGCAGCTTGGCCTCGGGATCCTACAATGAGCAGTTCTTC. It yields the protein CASSLASGSYNEQFF.

V gene TRBV7-9 combines with J gene TRBJ1-3; 7 positions match TRBD1. The germline V gene encodes CDR1 SEHNR and CDR2 FQNEAQ (reference sequence). CDR3 length equals 15 residues. J gave up 0 bases and V 5 bases, and 4 bases lay outside the gene matches. CDR3 DNA: TGTGCCAGCAGCCGGGACAGCCGCTCTGGAAACACCATATATTTT. Translating it yields CASSRDSRSGNTIYF. The full variable domain, with the rest looked up from reference TRBV7-9 and TRBJ1-3, is DTGVSQNPRHKITKRGQNVTFRCDPISEHNRLYWYRQTLGQGPEFLTYFQNEAQLEKSRLLSDRFSAERPKGSFSTLEIQRTEQGDSAMYLCASSRDSRSGNTIYFGEGSWLTVV.

The chain couples TRBV6-5 to TRBJ2-2; a possible D gene is TRBD1 (5 bases). The length of the CDR3 is 12 residues. The germline CDR1 and CDR2 sequences are MNHEY and SVGAGI. Trimming pared 11 bases from V and 2 bases from J, leaving 9 bases between. Written as DNA, the CDR3 is TGTGCCGGGCAGGGCAACACCGGGGAGCTGTTTTTT. Protein sequence: CAGQGNTGELFF.

This chain joins TRBV30 and TRBJ1-6; no clear D gene. Germline V gene sequence: CDR1 GTSNPN, CDR2 SVGIG (reference sequence). The CDR3 totals 12 residues. V lost 5 bases to trimming and J lost 7 bases, with 9 bases between them. The CDR3, as DNA: TGTGCCTGGGACAATGGGAATTCACCCCTCCACTTT. Residues: CAWDNGNSPLHF.

In its sample, this clone was seen a few times. The chain has TRBV18 and TRBJ2-5; TRBD1 aligns across 9 bases. Germline assignment: CDR1 KGHSH and CDR2 LQKENI. V shed 3 bases, J shed 2 bases, and the junction held 4 bases outside the gene matches. The CDR3 runs to 15 residues. The DNA for the CDR3 is TGTGCCAGCTCACCGGGGACAGGGACTCAAGAGACCCAGTACTTC. This gives the protein CASSPGTGTQETQYF.

This clone came up a few times. CDR3 in amino acids: CASSYVGPTNTGELFF. Written as DNA, the CDR3 is TGCGCCAGCAGCTATGTGGGGCCCACCAACACCGGGGAGCTGTTTTTT. The chain joins TRBV5-1 to TRBJ2-2, with a weak D call TRBD1 (5 bases). Germline V gene data show CDR1 as SGHRS and CDR2 as YFSETQ. Between the trimmed V and J ends, which lost 3 bases and 2 bases, there was a span of 14 bases. The CDR3 runs to 16 residues. The full variable domain, its missing parts supplied by reference TRBV5-1 and TRBJ2-2, is KAGVTQTPRYLIKTRGQQVTLSCSPISGHRSVSWYQQTPGQGLQFLFEYFSETQRNKGNFPGRFSGRQFSNSRSEMNVSTLELGDSALYLCASSYVGPTNTGELFFGEGSRLTVL.

This clone was observed a few times. V usage is TRBV7-9 and J usage is TRBJ2-2; D unclear. The CDR3 contains 14 residues. From germline, CDR1 is SEHNR and CDR2 FQNEAQ (reference sequence). The V gene lost 5 bases and the J gene lost 5 bases, with 12 bases spanning the gap. CDR3 nucleotides: TGTGCCAGCAGCCCGCCTGGGCGAACCGGGGAGCTGTTTTTT. Its translation is CASSPPGRTGELFF.

A few counts support this clone. The V gene is TRBV29-1, the J gene TRBJ1-2; tentative D call: TRBD1 (5 bases). The V gene's germline CDR1 is SQVTM and CDR2 ANQGSEA. The ends were cut back, 4 bases at V and 7 bases at J, with 16 bases in the middle. The CDR3 spans 13 residues. In DNA form, the CDR3 reads TGCAGCGTTGCCCCAGAAGGGGCGCGTGGCTACACCTTC. Protein product: CSVAPEGARGYTF. Based on the CDR3 plus reference TRBV29-1 and TRBJ1-2, the full variable domain is SAVISQKPSRDICQRGTSLTIQCQVDSQVTMMFWYRQQPGQSLTLIATANQGSEATYESGFVIDKFPISRPNLTFSTLTVSNMSPEDSSIYLCSVAPEGARGYTFGSGTRLTVV.

This clone was counted between two and nine times. The V and J genes are TRBV19 and TRBJ2-6, with D possibly TRBD1 on 6 matching bases. CDR3 length: 17 amino acids. Germline V gene data show CDR1 as LNHDA and CDR2 as SQIVND (reference sequence). Between the trimmed V and J ends, which lost 6 bases and 0 bases, there was a span of 15 bases. The CDR3 region is CASRPAHRVSGANVLTF. CDR3 nucleotides: TGTGCCAGTAGACCCGCACACAGGGTCTCTGGGGCCAACGTCCTGACTTTC. The complete variable domain, with remaining parts taken from reference TRBV19 and TRBJ2-6, reads DGGITQSPKYLFRKEGQNVTLSCEQNLNHDAMYWYRQDPGQGLRLIYYSQIVNDFQKGDIAEGYSVSREKKESFPLTVTSAQKNPTAFYLCASRPAHRVSGANVLTFGAGSRLTVL.

In this sample, this clone turned up a few times. V gene TRBV9 combines with J gene TRBJ2-7, with 9 bases fitting TRBD1. This CDR3 has 13 residues. The germline V gene encodes CDR1 SGDLS and CDR2 YYNGEE. J gave up 4 bases and V 5 bases, and 4 bases lay outside the gene matches. CDR3 DNA: TGTGCCAGCAGTGACAGGGGGGAGTACGAGCAGTACTTC. This sequence encodes CASSDRGEYEQYF. Full variable domain (rest looked up from reference TRBV9 and TRBJ2-7): DSGVTQTPKHLITATGQRVTLRCSPRSGDLSVYWYQQSLDQGLQFLIQYYNGEERAKGNILERFSAQQFPDLHSELNLSSLELGDSALYFCASSDRGEYEQYFGPGTRLTVT.

V usage is TRBV6-5 and J usage is TRBJ1-2; no reliable D call. The CDR3 spans 13 residues. The germline V and J ends were trimmed by 6 bases and 1 base, with 9 bases remaining between them. CDR1 MNHEY and CDR2 SVGAGI come from the germline V gene. The CDR3 reads CASSKGDNYGYTF. CDR3 coding DNA: TGTGCCAGCAGCAAGGGAGATAACTATGGCTACACCTTC.

The chain recombines TRBV9 with TRBJ2-6; no clear D gene. V shed 3 bases and J shed 5 bases, with 9 bases lying between them. The CDR3 loop spans 14 amino acids. Germline CDR1 reads SGDLS; CDR2 reads YYNGEE. The CDR3 DNA reads as TGTGCCAGCAGCGCTCTCGACAGGGCCAACGTCCTGACTTTC. This gives the protein CASSALDRANVLTF.

The chain employs TRBV7-2 and TRBJ2-3, with a weak D call TRBD2 (5 bases). CDR1 is SGHTA and CDR2 is FQGNSA in the germline V gene. This CDR3 spans 13 amino acids. Trimming left V 7 bases short and J 0 bases short, with 8 bases between. The CDR3 protein is CASTSGSTDTQYF. The CDR3 bases are TGTGCCAGCACGAGCGGAAGCACAGATACGCAGTATTTT.

The rearrangement uses TRBV11-2 and TRBJ1-2, with a tentative D call TRBD1 (6 bases). V dropped 5 bases and J dropped 8 bases, with 18 bases sitting between them. CDR3 size: 14 residues. The V gene's germline CDR1 is SGHAT and CDR2 FQNNGV. For the CDR3, the DNA is TGTGCCAGCAGCCCTATTACAGGGTTCGGCGGCTACACCTTC. Residues: CASSPITGFGGYTF.

The chain links TRBV28 to TRBJ2-3; D might be TRBD2 (6 bases). V was clipped by 5 bases and J by 5 bases, with 17 bases between them. This CDR3 region has 15 residues. Germline lookup yields CDR1 MDHEN and CDR2 SYDVKM. The CDR3 loop reads CASSDRDSVVDTQYF. Written as DNA, the CDR3 is TGTGCCAGCAGTGACCGGGACTCGGTGGTAGATACGCAGTATTTT.

V usage is TRBV7-9 and J usage is TRBJ1-5; D not resolved. The V gene lost 4 bases and the J gene lost 4 bases, with 14 bases spanning the gap. The CDR3 loop spans 15 amino acids. CDR1 is SEHNR and CDR2 is FQNEAQ in the germline V gene (reference sequence). CDR3: CASSSREGTNQPQHF. In DNA form, the CDR3 reads TGTGCCAGCAGCTCACGGGAGGGTACGAATCAGCCCCAGCATTTT.

J is TRBJ1-4 and V is TRBV7-2; D may be TRBD1 (6 bases). Germline loops: CDR1 SGHTA, CDR2 FQGNSA. V lost 5 bases to trimming and J lost 8 bases, with 18 bases between them. The CDR3 length is 15 residues. CDR3 DNA: TGTGCCAGCAGCCTCCGGGGGGGCGCAGGGGAAAAACTGTTTTTT. This codes for CASSLRGGAGEKLFF.